This TCR beta chain was identified during a study of human T cells and chemical hapten exposure. Study-level background: A 2 cm by 2 cm inner upper arm patch received 2% DPC for sensitization. Affected patients, primarily female, had alopecia areata, totalis or universalis.

This sample's time point: pre-sensitization, week 0. Sample treatment: therapeutic diphenylcyclopropenone sensitization with weekly scalp DPC. Blood was drawn before each patch test was applied. Alopecia patients deemed DPC-suitable, aged 18 to 70, excluding pregnancy. One entry per CDR3 protein results from TCRdb running MiXCR on the RACE reads. The sample holds around 250,000 distinct CDR3 sequences, more than 6.5% seen once. The sequenced sample was whole blood, obtained in connection with sensitization to the hapten diphenylcyclopropenone (DPC). The TCR was taken from a woman between 35 and 50 years old with alopecia areata. Some clones in this sample may be carry-over from other donors' samples.

Here the CDR3 reads CASSGGRRTDTQYF. CDR3 nucleotide sequence: TGCGCCAGCAGCGGGGGACGACGCACAGATACGCAGTATTTT. V is TRBV5-1 and J is TRBJ2-3; D tentatively fits TRBD1 or TRBD2 (5 bases each). V dropped 4 bases and J dropped 1 base, with 10 bases sitting between them. The CDR3 sequence is 14 residues long. Germline-derived CDR1 and CDR2 are SGHRS and YFSETQ.